This T cell receptor beta chain was identified in a study of cytomegalovirus exposure and HLA in healthy donors. Germline loops: CDR1 SGHDT, CDR2 YYEEEE. The V end lost 5 bases, the J end lost 5 bases, and 10 bases lay between the germline ends. The CDR3 is made up of 13 amino acids. Profiling relied on immunoSEQ multiplex PCR, and the TCRdb table lists in-frame clones only, not all of them. Of around 150,000 clones in the sample, approximately 82% were seen once. Whole-study findings and limits: Among TCR sequences, most were rare, though some public TCRs appeared in many donors.

This clone turned up a few times. Antigen specificity is unknown. The source is a man aged 25 to 45 in good health and CMV-seropositive. The chain is built from TRBV5-6 and TRBJ1-4, with D uncertain. Sequencing was done on a sample of PBMCs. The CDR3 spells CASRRGLNEKLFF. The CDR3 DNA is TGTGCCAGCAGGCGCGGACTAAATGAAAAACTGTTTTTT.